This T cell receptor (beta chain) was captured in a study of CXCR3 chemokines and chemotherapy response in bladder cancer. The germline gives CDR1 SGHNT, CDR2 YYREEE (reference sequence). Trimming removed 0 bases from V and 12 bases from J, with 13 bases in between. The CDR3 is 13 amino acids. This clonotype is termed medium-sized. Each CDR3 protein gets one entry after TCRdb re-called the PCR reads with MiXCR. This table has a few thousand distinct CDR3 sequences, approximately 15% appearing once. The chain recombines TRBV5-4 with TRBJ2-1; D tentatively fits TRBD1 or TRBD2 (5 bases each). This receptor was identified in a human donor with bladder cancer that responded to neoadjuvant chemotherapy. This specimen was taken from a patient whose treatment included neoadjuvant chemotherapy. CDR3: CASSLGETGAQFF. DNA of the CDR3: TGTGCCAGCAGCTTGGGAGAGACCGGGGCGCAGTTCTTC.